Shown below are 26 T cell receptor beta chains from a single sample sequenced in a study of cytomegalovirus exposure and HLA in healthy donors. Use of 60 Vbeta and 13 Jbeta primers characterized the PCR. The assay was immunoSEQ multiplex PCR, and TCRdb's table has in-frame clones only and misses some. The sample consists of under 150,000 clones, 60% to 80% of them appearing once. The specimen sequenced was PBMCs. Receptors originate from a woman aged 25 to 45 in good health and CMV-seronegative.

The genes are TRBV11-3 and TRBJ1-2, with 7 bases aligning to TRBD1. Germline V gene data show CDR1 as SGHNT and CDR2 as YENEEA. Trimming took 4 bases from V and 6 from J; bases not matched to a gene: 17. The length of the CDR3 is 17 residues. In DNA, the CDR3 is TGTGCCAGCAGCTCGGGACAGCGAACACTCCCGAGACATGGCTACACCTTC. It is translated as CASSSGQRTLPRHGYTF.

The chain couples TRBV29-1 to TRBJ2-5; maybe TRBD1 (6 bases). Deletions cut 7 bases from V and 5 bases from J, with 14 bases between. Germline V gene sequence: CDR1 SQVTM, CDR2 ANQGSEA. The CDR3 has 12 residues. The CDR3 nucleotides are TGCAGCGCCGAGGGGGTGGGGGAGACCCAGTACTTC. This translates into CSAEGVGETQYF.

This sequence joins TRBV4-1 and TRBJ2-5; D not certain. CDR3 length: 17 residues. Trimming removed 1 base at V and 2 bases at J, with 17 bases between. Looked up from germline, CDR1 is MGHRA and CDR2 is YSYEKL. CDR3 DNA: TGCGCCAGCAGCCAAGGCGGCTTGGCAGCCCGGCAAGAGACCCAGTACTTC. This translates into CASSQGGLAARQETQYF.

The chain joins TRBV30 to TRBJ1-1, with D tentatively TRBD1 (6 bases). This CDR3 contains 13 residues. Germline V gene lookup returns CDR1 GTSNPN and CDR2 SVGIG (reference sequence). Trimming stripped 1 base from V and 5 bases from J, with 11 bases between. The CDR3 is CAWSEQGWTEAFF. The CDR3 coding sequence is TGTGCCTGGAGTGAACAGGGATGGACTGAAGCTTTCTTT.

This chain connects TRBV23-1 to TRBJ1-4; D is unclear. TRBV23-1 is treated as an ORF (open reading frame) with a function not yet certain. This CDR3 is built from 17 residues. Deletions cut 0 bases from V and 0 bases from J, with 11 bases between. The CDR3 nucleotides are TGCGCCAGCAGTCAATCTATGGCCTTCGCAACTAATGAAAAACTGTTTTTT. Amino acids: CASSQSMAFATNEKLFF.

In this sample, this clone turned up once. One end of the junction varies from germline; a read error may be responsible. The V call is TRBV29-1, the J call TRBJ2-1; 10 positions match TRBD1. Germline V gene sequence: CDR1 SQVTM, CDR2 ANQGSEA. CDR3 size: 14 residues. CDR3 nucleotides: TGCAGCGTGGAAGGACAGGGGGATTACAATGAGCAGTTCTTC. Protein sequence: CSVEGQGDYNEQFF.

The chain links TRBV7-8 to TRBJ2-6, with 10 bases matching TRBD1. Germline lookup yields CDR1 SGHVS and CDR2 FQNEAQ. The CDR3 extends over 17 amino acids. Losses at the gene ends were 6 bases for V and 0 bases for J; bases not matched to a gene: 5. CDR3 sequence: CASRPGQGHSGANVLTF. The CDR3 nucleotides are TGTGCCAGCAGGCCGGGACAGGGGCACTCTGGGGCCAACGTCCTGACTTTC.

The V gene is TRBV18, the J gene TRBJ2-7; D is unclear. Germline V gene sequence: CDR1 KGHSH, CDR2 LQKENI. Trimming removed 3 bases from V and 2 bases from J, with 8 bases in between. The CDR3 length is 13 residues. CDR3 DNA: TGTGCCAGCTCACCCATGAGCGCCTACGAGCAGTACTTC. Its translation: CASSPMSAYEQYF.

This clone appeared once. The same CDR3 arises from other DNA sequences in this sample as well. V and J are TRBV2 and TRBJ1-2; D might be TRBD1 (5 bases). CDR1 and CDR2 from the germline V gene are SNHLY and FYNNEI. Trimming took off 3 bases at V and 4 bases at J, with 12 bases between the two ends. The CDR3 has 14 amino acids. CDR3 region: CASSEAGYIYGYTF. In nucleotides, the CDR3 is TGTGCCAGCAGTGAGGCAGGGTATATCTATGGCTACACCTTC.

The chain recombines TRBV7-6 with TRBJ2-5; D might be TRBD2 (6 bases). Germline-derived CDR1 and CDR2 are SGHVS and FNYEAQ. CDR3 length equals 14 residues. V was pared by 7 bases and J by 1 base, with 13 bases between. The CDR3 DNA follows: TGTGCCAGCACCCCTCGACTAGGCCAAGAGACCCAGTACTTC. This encodes CASTPRLGQETQYF. The full variable domain, completed using reference TRBV7-6 and TRBJ2-5, is GAGVSQSPRYKVTKRGQDVALRCDPISGHVSLYWYRQALGQGPEFLTYFNYEAQQDKSGLPNDRFSAERPEGSISTLTIQRTEQRDSAMYRCASTPRLGQETQYFGPGTRLLVL.

This rearrangement joins TRBV27 to TRBJ2-2, with D hard to call. CDR3 length: 16 amino acids. Germline V gene data show CDR1 as MNHEY and CDR2 as SMNVEV (reference sequence). The V and J ends lost 3 bases and 1 base respectively, with 12 bases between them. CDR3 residues: CASSLKPIMNTGELFF. The CDR3, as DNA: TGTGCCAGCAGTTTGAAGCCGATCATGAACACCGGGGAGCTGTTTTTT.

This clone has just a few counts. This chain connects TRBV15 to TRBJ2-5, with no clear D. CDR3 length: 15 amino acids. Trimming took off 0 bases at V and 5 bases at J, with 13 bases between the two ends. Germline-derived CDR1 and CDR2 are LNHNV and YYDKDF (reference sequence). The chain's CDR3 is CATSRDLVTTETQYF. DNA of the CDR3: TGTGCCACCAGCAGAGATCTTGTAACTACGGAGACCCAGTACTTC.

V usage is TRBV27 and J usage is TRBJ2-5; TRBD1 is a possible D gene (5 bases). CDR1 is MNHEY and CDR2 is SMNVEV in the germline V gene (reference sequence). The V gene lost 3 bases and the J gene lost 6 bases, with 11 bases spanning the gap. The CDR3 is 13 residues long. The CDR3 is CASSFRGRQTQYF. The CDR3, as DNA: TGTGCCAGCAGTTTTAGGGGAAGGCAGACCCAGTACTTC.

The CDR3: CASSLGAGGRTDTQYF. DNA of the CDR3: TGTGCCAGCAGCTTAGGAGCGGGGGGACGCACAGATACGCAGTATTTT. The rearrangement joins TRBV7-8 to TRBJ2-3; 9 nucleotides agree with TRBD2. CDR1 SGHVS and CDR2 FQNEAQ come from the germline V gene. CDR3 size: 16 residues. V was pared by 1 base and J by 1 base, with 3 bases of the junction left unmatched.

The J gene is TRBJ2-7, the V gene TRBV6-5; a weak D match, TRBD2 (6 bases). The CDR3 is 14 amino acids. V was shortened by 4 bases and J by 3 bases, with 13 bases between the two germline ends. Germline loops: CDR1 MNHEY, CDR2 SVGAGI. Here the CDR3 reads CASSSWRGYYEQYF. CDR3 in DNA: TGTGCCAGCAGTTCTTGGCGGGGATACTACGAGCAGTACTTC.

This clone occurred a few times. The chain joins TRBV6-6 to TRBJ2-3; D might be TRBD2 (6 bases). This CDR3 has 16 residues. Trimming shortened V by 5 bases and J by 4 bases, and 19 bases separated the two germline ends. Germline V lookup: CDR1 MNHNY, CDR2 SVGAGI (reference sequence). The CDR3: CASSPGTSLTADTQYF. The CDR3 DNA reads TGTGCCAGCAGTCCTGGGACTTCTCTTACGGCAGATACGCAGTATTTT.

The chain joins TRBV6-9 to TRBJ2-4, with TRBD1 matching over 9 bases. Looked up from germline, CDR1 is MNHGY and CDR2 is SVAAGI. The CDR3 sequence is 14 residues long. V dropped 6 bases and J dropped 2; count of bases not matched to a gene: 2. CDR3 coding DNA: TGTGCCAGCAGAGACAGGGGGTCCAAAAACATTCAGTACTTC. Its protein product is CASRDRGSKNIQYF.

V gene TRBV5-1 combines with J gene TRBJ1-2, with 8 bases that match TRBD1. Germline loops: CDR1 SGHRS, CDR2 YFSETQ. V lost 0 bases, J lost 1 base, and 11 bases stayed unmatched. The CDR3 sequence is 18 residues long. CDR3 bases: TGCGCCAGCAGCTTGGCCCATTTCGGACAGGGAAGTAACTATGGCTACACCTTC. It specifies CASSLAHFGQGSNYGYTF.

This clone was counted a few times. The rearrangement uses TRBV6-4 and TRBJ2-2, with TRBD2 matching over 7 bases. CDR1 and CDR2 (germline): MRHNA, SNTAGT. V shed 6 bases and J 5 bases; nucleotides not matched to a gene: 0. This CDR3 region has 12 residues. The DNA for the CDR3 is TGTGCCAGCAGCGGGGGGACCGGGGAGCTGTTTTTT. This codes for CASSGGTGELFF.

Points on this clone: This same CDR3 is encoded by further DNA sequences in the sample. The chain employs TRBV5-1 and TRBJ1-1; 9 bases map to TRBD1. The CDR3 sequence is 14 residues long. Germline lookup yields CDR1 SGHRS and CDR2 YFSETQ. After removal of 0 bases from V and 4 bases from J, the junction contained 1 base not matched to a gene. In DNA, the CDR3 is TGCGCCAGCAGCTTGGGACAGGGGGGCACTGAAGCTTTCTTT. It yields the protein CASSLGQGGTEAFF. Looking up the rest from reference TRBV5-1 and TRBJ1-1 gives the full variable domain: KAGVTQTPRYLIKTRGQQVTLSCSPISGHRSVSWYQQTPGQGLQFLFEYFSETQRNKGNFPGRFSGRQFSNSRSEMNVSTLELGDSALYLCASSLGQGGTEAFFGQGTRLTVV.

The rearrangement uses TRBV9 and TRBJ2-7; 10 bases match TRBD2. CDR3 length equals 16 residues. V shed 4 bases and J 3 bases; nucleotides not matched to a gene: 10. From germline, CDR1 is SGDLS and CDR2 YYNGEE. The CDR3 DNA is TGTGCCAGCAGCCCCCGGGATAGCGGGGGGATCTACGAGCAGTACTTC. Its protein is CASSPRDSGGIYEQYF. The full variable domain, its missing parts supplied by reference TRBV9 and TRBJ2-7, is DSGVTQTPKHLITATGQRVTLRCSPRSGDLSVYWYQQSLDQGLQFLIQYYNGEERAKGNILERFSAQQFPDLHSELNLSSLELGDSALYFCASSPRDSGGIYEQYFGPGTRLTVT.

The chain combines TRBV7-9 with TRBJ2-3, with 8 nucleotides matching TRBD2. The V segment lost 4 bases and the J segment 1 base; nucleotides outside the gene matches: 1. CDR1 and CDR2 (germline): SEHNR, FQNEAQ (reference sequence). This CDR3 is 14 amino acids long. CDR3 amino acids: CASSSTSGTDTQYF. The CDR3, as DNA: TGTGCCAGCAGCTCGACTAGCGGCACAGATACGCAGTATTTT.

V and J are TRBV7-3 and TRBJ1-1, with D possibly being TRBD1 (6 bases). Germline V gene sequence: CDR1 SGHTA, CDR2 FQGTGA. The CDR3 contains 13 residues. Between the trimmed V and J ends, which lost 2 bases and 9 bases, there was a span of 13 bases. The CDR3 DNA follows: TGTGCCAGCAGCTTACCGGGCAGGGGAAAAGCTTTCTTT. Its translation: CASSLPGRGKAFF.

This clone was detected once. The rearrangement links TRBV29-1 to TRBJ1-1; a possible D gene is TRBD1 (6 bases). Germline values: CDR1 SQVTM, CDR2 ANQGSEA. V was pared by 4 bases and J by 8 bases, with 11 bases between. CDR3 length: 11 amino acids. CDR3 protein: CSVGGLGEAFF. The CDR3 DNA sequence: TGCAGCGTTGGGGGGCTGGGAGAAGCTTTCTTT.

The rearrangement links TRBV6-5 to TRBJ1-1, with 9 bases identical to TRBD1. Germline V gene lookup returns CDR1 MNHEY and CDR2 SVGAGI. The V and J ends lost 7 bases and 8 bases, in that order; junction bases with no gene match: 11. The CDR3 has 14 residues. CDR3 nucleotides: TGTGCCAGCACTATACATGGGACAGGGCAGGAAGCTTTCTTT. Its translation is CASTIHGTGQEAFF.

This sequence joins TRBV5-1 and TRBJ1-1; D gene uncertain. The CDR3 runs to 17 residues. V gave up 0 bases and J gave up 0 bases, with 15 bases separating them. Germline CDR1 is SGHRS and CDR2 is YFSETQ. CDR3 nucleotides: TGCGCCAGCAGCTTGGGAGCTAATCCCGGGATGAACACTGAAGCTTTCTTT. Protein: CASSLGANPGMNTEAFF.